The rows below give T cell receptor beta chains drawn from one sample of a study of blood T cells in healthy people across ages. MiXCR, run by TCRdb on the 5' RACE reads, gives a single entry per CDR3 protein. Of under 1,000,000 distinct CDR3 sequences listed, around 50% were seen once; the top ten hold roughly 20%. What was sequenced was blood. Receptor source: a man older than 75 in good health. CDR3s include the opening cysteine and the closing phenylalanine or tryptophan. A D gene is named only where the DNA matches it firmly. Clone size appears in some rows only: once, few, many, or a class for an expanded clone.

J gene: TRBJ2-1; V gene: TRBV2; D gene: NA; clone size: NA; CDR3 length: 14; CDR3 protein: CASNPRPSYNEQFF; CDR3 DNA: TGTGCCAGCAATCCCCGCCCATCTTACAATGAGCAGTTCTTC
J gene: TRBJ1-5; V gene: TRBV5-5; D gene: NA; clone size: many; CDR3 length: 14; CDR3 protein: CASSLSWEDQPQHF; CDR3 DNA: TGTGCCAGCAGCTTGAGCTGGGAAGATCAGCCCCAGCATTTT
J gene: TRBJ1-1; V gene: TRBV10-3; D gene: NA; clone size: NA; CDR3 length: 14; CDR3 protein: CASSYSRGSSEAFF; CDR3 DNA: TGTGCCAGCAGTTACTCGCGCGGGTCGTCTGAAGCTTTCTTT
J gene: TRBJ2-1; V gene: TRBV7-2; D gene: NA; clone size: many; CDR3 length: 13; CDR3 protein: CASSLAGGNEQFF; CDR3 DNA: TGTGCCAGCAGCTTAGCTGGGGGCAATGAGCAGTTCTTC
J gene: TRBJ2-1; V gene: TRBV7-2; D gene: NA; clone size: many; CDR3 length: 14; CDR3 protein: CASSLVVGANEQFF; CDR3 DNA: TGTGCCAGCAGCTTAGTAGTTGGGGCTAATGAGCAGTTCTTC
J gene: TRBJ1-5; V gene: TRBV20-1; D gene: TRBD1; clone size: NA; CDR3 length: 17; CDR3 protein: CSARDPKTGGINQPQHF; CDR3 DNA: TGCAGTGCTAGAGATCCCAAGACAGGGGGCATAAATCAGCCCCAGCATTTT
J gene: TRBJ2-5; V gene: TRBV24-1; D gene: NA; clone size: NA; CDR3 length: 15; CDR3 protein: CATSDPSAARKTQYF; CDR3 DNA: TGTGCCACCAGTGATCCCTCAGCGGCCCGAAAGACCCAGTACTTC
J gene: TRBJ2-2; V gene: TRBV9; D gene: NA; clone size: NA; CDR3 length: 12; CDR3 protein: CASSASTGELFF; CDR3 DNA: TGTGCCAGCAGCGCAAGTACCGGGGAGCTGTTTTTT
J gene: TRBJ2-7; V gene: TRBV20-1; D gene: TRBD1; clone size: many; CDR3 length: 14; CDR3 protein: CSARPGTGDYEQYF; CDR3 DNA: TGCAGTGCTAGACCCGGGACAGGGGACTACGAGCAGTACTTC
J gene: TRBJ2-7; V gene: TRBV28; D gene: NA; clone size: NA; CDR3 length: 13; CDR3 protein: CATKGRVKGEQYF; CDR3 DNA: TGTGCCACCAAGGGACGGGTCAAGGGCGAGCAGTACTTC